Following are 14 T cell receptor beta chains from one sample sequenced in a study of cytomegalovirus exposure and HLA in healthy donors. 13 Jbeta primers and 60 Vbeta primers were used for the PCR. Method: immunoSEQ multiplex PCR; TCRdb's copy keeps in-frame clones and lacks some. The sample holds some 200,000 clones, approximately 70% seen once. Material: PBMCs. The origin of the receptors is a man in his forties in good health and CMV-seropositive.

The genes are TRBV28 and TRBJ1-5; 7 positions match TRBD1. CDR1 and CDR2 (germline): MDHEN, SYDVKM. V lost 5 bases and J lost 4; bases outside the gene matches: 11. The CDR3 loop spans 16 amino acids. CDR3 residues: CASSLLQGDTNQPQHF. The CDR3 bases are TGTGCCAGCAGTCTCCTCCAGGGGGACACAAATCAGCCCCAGCATTTT.

The CDR3 coding sequence is TGTGCCAGCAGTGAAGGACAGCTCATGAACACTGAAGCTTTCTTT. This encodes CASSEGQLMNTEAFF. The chain recombines TRBV25-1 with TRBJ1-1; TRBD1 might be the D (6 bases). Germline V gene data show CDR1 as MGHDK and CDR2 as SYGVNS. The CDR3 length is 15 residues. Deletions cut 2 bases from V and 0 bases from J, with 10 bases between.

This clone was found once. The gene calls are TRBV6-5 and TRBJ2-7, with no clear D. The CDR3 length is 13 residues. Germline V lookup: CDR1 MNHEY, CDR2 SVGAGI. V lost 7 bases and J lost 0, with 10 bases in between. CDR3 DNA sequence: TGTGCCAGCATGGGCACCAACTCCTACGAGCAGTACTTC. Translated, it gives CASMGTNSYEQYF.

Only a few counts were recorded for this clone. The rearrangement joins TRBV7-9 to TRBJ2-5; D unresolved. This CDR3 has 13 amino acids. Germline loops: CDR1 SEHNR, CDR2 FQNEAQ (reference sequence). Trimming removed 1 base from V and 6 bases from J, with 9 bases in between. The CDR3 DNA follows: TGTGCCAGCAGCTTAGTCCCCGCGAAGACCCAGTACTTC. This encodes CASSLVPAKTQYF.

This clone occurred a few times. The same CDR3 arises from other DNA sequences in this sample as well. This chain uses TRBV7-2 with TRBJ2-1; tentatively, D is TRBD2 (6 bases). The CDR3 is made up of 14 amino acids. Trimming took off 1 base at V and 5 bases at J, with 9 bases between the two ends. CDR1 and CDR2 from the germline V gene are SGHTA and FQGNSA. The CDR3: CASSLVGGDNEQFF. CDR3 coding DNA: TGTGCCAGCAGCTTAGTGGGGGGTGACAATGAGCAGTTCTTC.

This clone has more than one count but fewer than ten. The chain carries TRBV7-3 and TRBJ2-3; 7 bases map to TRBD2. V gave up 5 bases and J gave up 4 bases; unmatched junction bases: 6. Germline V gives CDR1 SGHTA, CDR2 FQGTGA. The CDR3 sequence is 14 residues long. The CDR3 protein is CASSPGLDADTQYF. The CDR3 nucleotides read TGTGCCAGCAGCCCAGGACTAGATGCAGATACGCAGTATTTT.

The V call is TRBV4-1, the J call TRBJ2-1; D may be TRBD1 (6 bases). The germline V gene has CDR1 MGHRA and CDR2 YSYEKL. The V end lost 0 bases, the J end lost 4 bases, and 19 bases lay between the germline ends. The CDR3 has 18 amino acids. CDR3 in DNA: TGCGCCAGCAGCCAAGATGGTCGGGCAGGGGTCCTTTACAATGAGCAGTTCTTC. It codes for CASSQDGRAGVLYNEQFF.

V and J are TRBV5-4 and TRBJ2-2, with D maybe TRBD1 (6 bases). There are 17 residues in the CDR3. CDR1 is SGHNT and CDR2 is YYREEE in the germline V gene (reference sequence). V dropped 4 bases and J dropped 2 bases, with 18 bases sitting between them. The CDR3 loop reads CASSRVSGTRNTGELFF. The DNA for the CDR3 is TGTGCCAGCAGCCGGGTTTCCGGGACACGAAACACCGGGGAGCTGTTTTTT.

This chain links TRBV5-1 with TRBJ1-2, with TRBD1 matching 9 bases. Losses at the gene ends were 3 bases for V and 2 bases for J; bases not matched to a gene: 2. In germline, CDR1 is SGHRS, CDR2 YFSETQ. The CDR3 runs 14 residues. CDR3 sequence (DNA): TGCGCCAGCAGCTGGGACAGGGCCAACTATGGCTACACCTTC. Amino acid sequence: CASSWDRANYGYTF.

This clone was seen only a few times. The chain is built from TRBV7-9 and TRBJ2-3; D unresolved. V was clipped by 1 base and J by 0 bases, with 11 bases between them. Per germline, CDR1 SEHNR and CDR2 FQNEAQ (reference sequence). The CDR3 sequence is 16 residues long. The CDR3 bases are TGTGCCAGCAGCTTAGATCTTACTACTAGCACAGATACGCAGTATTTT. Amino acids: CASSLDLTTSTDTQYF.

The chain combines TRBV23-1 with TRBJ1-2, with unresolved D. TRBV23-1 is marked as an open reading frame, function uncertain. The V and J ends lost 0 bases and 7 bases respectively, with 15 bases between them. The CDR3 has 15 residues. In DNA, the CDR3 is TGCGCCAGCAGTCAATCGTGGACGGCCGGACTTGGCTACACCTTC. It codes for CASSQSWTAGLGYTF.

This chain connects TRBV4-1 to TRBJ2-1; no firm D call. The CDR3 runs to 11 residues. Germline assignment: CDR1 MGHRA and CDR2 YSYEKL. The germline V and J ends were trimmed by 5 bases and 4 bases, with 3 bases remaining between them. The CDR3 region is CASSVYNEQFF. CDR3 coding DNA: TGCGCCAGCAGCGTATACAATGAGCAGTTCTTC.

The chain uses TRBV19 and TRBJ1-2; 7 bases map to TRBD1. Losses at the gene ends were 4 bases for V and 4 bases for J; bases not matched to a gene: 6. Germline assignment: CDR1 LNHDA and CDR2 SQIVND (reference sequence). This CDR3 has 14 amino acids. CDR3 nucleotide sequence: TGTGCCAGTAGTACTCAGGGGGACGTCTATGGCTACACCTTC. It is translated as CASSTQGDVYGYTF.

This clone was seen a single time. The CDR3 DNA sequence: TGTGCCAGCAGAACTAGCGGGGGGCAGGGCGGGGAGCTGTTTTTT. This codes for CASRTSGGQGGELFF. This chain uses TRBV6-8 with TRBJ2-2; TRBD2 matches 12 bases. In germline, CDR1 is MNHGY, CDR2 SAAAGT. The CDR3 totals 15 residues. Trimming removed 6 bases from V and 7 bases from J; junction bases left unmatched: 6.